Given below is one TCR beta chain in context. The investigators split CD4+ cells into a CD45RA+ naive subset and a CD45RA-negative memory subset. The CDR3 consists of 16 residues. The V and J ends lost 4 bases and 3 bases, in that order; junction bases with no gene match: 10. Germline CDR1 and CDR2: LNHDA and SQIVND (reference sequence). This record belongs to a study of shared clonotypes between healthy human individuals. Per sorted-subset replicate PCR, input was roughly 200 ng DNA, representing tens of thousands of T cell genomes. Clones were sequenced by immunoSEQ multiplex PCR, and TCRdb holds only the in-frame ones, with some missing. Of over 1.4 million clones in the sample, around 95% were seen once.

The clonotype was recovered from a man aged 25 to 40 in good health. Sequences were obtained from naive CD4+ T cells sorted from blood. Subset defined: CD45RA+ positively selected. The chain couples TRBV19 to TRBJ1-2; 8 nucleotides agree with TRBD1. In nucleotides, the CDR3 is TGTGCCAGTAGTAAACGTCAGGGGGCCGGGGACTATGGCTACACCTTC. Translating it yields CASSKRQGAGDYGYTF.